This T cell receptor beta chain was sequenced for a study of blood T cell repertoires in COVID-19. At the level of the study: Both acute and convalescent COVID-19 samples were obtained from the United States, Italy and Spain.

The method was immunoSEQ multiplex PCR; TCRdb's version includes in-frame clones alone and lacks a portion of them. The sample consists of approximately 400,000 clones, over 75% of them appearing once. Participant reports of clinical history set cohort assignment. Recovered status in Cohort 3 required two negative PCRs, clearance, or symptom resolution. Looked up from germline, CDR1 is SGHTA and CDR2 is FQGNSA. This CDR3 region has 15 residues. The V and J ends lost 4 bases and 4 bases, in that order; junction bases with no gene match: 8. The sample taken for sequencing was PBMCs or T cells enriched from blood (not recorded which). The chain joins TRBV7-2 to TRBJ1-2, with TRBD1 identical over 8 bases. The TCR sequence derives from a young man who had recovered from COVID-19. This CDR3 is CASSSAGGRGYGYTF. The CDR3, as DNA: TGTGCCAGCAGCTCCGCAGGGGGCAGGGGCTATGGCTACACCTTC.